The rows below give T cell receptor beta chains drawn from one sample of a study of cytotoxic CD8 clonotypes in ibrutinib-treated CLL. TCRdb's copy holds only in-frame clones and misses some; the assay was immunoSEQ multiplex PCR. The table records roughly 200,000 clones, roughly 65% of them present only once. The specimen comprised PBMCs, sampled after 12 months of ibrutinib treatment. Every receptor here comes from a human donor with chronic lymphocytic leukemia. Both conserved end residues are part of each CDR3. A D gene is named only where the DNA matches it firmly. Clone size is shown for a subset of rows, as once, few, many or a class of expanded clone.

V gene: TRBV6-1; J gene: TRBJ1-2; D gene: .; clone size: .; CDR3 protein: CASSESVPAGLYGYTF; CDR3 DNA: TGTGCCAGCAGTGAAAGCGTCCCGGCCGGACTCTATGGCTACACCTTC
V gene: TRBV7-6; J gene: TRBJ1-5; D gene: .; clone size: .; CDR3 protein: CASSSTAYQPQHF; CDR3 DNA: TGTGCCAGCAGCTCGACGGCTTATCAGCCCCAGCATTTT
V gene: TRBV7-7; J gene: TRBJ2-1; D gene: TRBD2; clone size: few; CDR3 protein: CAVGGSSYNEQFF; CDR3 DNA: TGTGCTGTCGGCGGGAGCTCCTACAATGAGCAGTTCTTC
V gene: TRBV10-2; J gene: TRBJ1-5; D gene: .; clone size: .; CDR3 protein: CASSNPLDRDFRPQHF; CDR3 DNA: TGCGCCAGCAGCAACCCACTAGACCGTGACTTTCGGCCCCAGCATTTT
V gene: TRBV2; J gene: TRBJ2-7; D gene: .; clone size: .; CDR3 protein: CASKEIRDYEQYF; CDR3 DNA: TGTGCCAGCAAGGAGATTCGAGATTACGAGCAGTACTTC
V gene: TRBV5-1; J gene: TRBJ1-2; D gene: .; clone size: few; CDR3 protein: CASSLGALRDYGYTF; CDR3 DNA: TGCGCCAGCAGCTTGGGAGCCCTAAGGGACTATGGCTACACCTTC
V gene: TRBV25-1; J gene: TRBJ1-6; D gene: .; clone size: many; CDR3 protein: CASSSSTGSPLHF; CDR3 DNA: TGTGCCAGCAGTTCATCCACCGGTTCACCCCTCCACTTT
V gene: TRBV4-2; J gene: TRBJ2-3; D gene: .; clone size: .; CDR3 protein: CASSQEWGSGTQYF; CDR3 DNA: TGTGCCAGCAGCCAAGAATGGGGGAGCGGTACGCAGTATTTT
V gene: TRBV10-3; J gene: TRBJ2-1; D gene: TRBD1; clone size: .; CDR3 protein: CAISGGQGYNEQFF; CDR3 DNA: TGTGCCATCAGTGGGGGACAGGGATACAATGAGCAGTTCTTC
V gene: TRBV30; J gene: TRBJ2-2; D gene: .; clone size: .; CDR3 protein: CAWRRESNTGELFF; CDR3 DNA: TGTGCCTGGAGGAGGGAATCGAACACCGGGGAGCTGTTTTTT
V gene: TRBV5-1; J gene: TRBJ2-7; D gene: .; clone size: few; CDR3 protein: CASCGGTVVYEQYF; CDR3 DNA: TGCGCCAGCTGCGGTGGGACTGTAGTTTACGAGCAGTACTTC
V gene: TRBV30; J gene: TRBJ1-5; D gene: TRBD1; clone size: .; CDR3 protein: CAWKTGGWNQPQHF; CDR3 DNA: TGTGCCTGGAAGACAGGGGGTTGGAATCAGCCCCAGCATTTT
V gene: TRBV11-1; J gene: TRBJ2-3; D gene: TRBD2; clone size: .; CDR3 protein: CASSLEREYMHTQYF; CDR3 DNA: TGTGCCAGCAGCTTAGAGCGGGAGTACATGCATACGCAGTATTTT
V gene: TRBV7-2; J gene: TRBJ2-1; D gene: .; clone size: .; CDR3 protein: CASSLRVEQFF; CDR3 DNA: TGTGCCAGCAGCTTAAGGGTAGAGCAGTTCTTC
V gene: TRBV21-1; J gene: TRBJ1-6; D gene: .; clone size: .; CDR3 protein: CASSTSDDPYNSPLHF; CDR3 DNA: TGTGCCAGCAGCACCTCGGACGACCCCTATAATTCACCCCTCCACTTT
V gene: TRBV14; J gene: TRBJ1-1; D gene: .; clone size: .; CDR3 protein: CASSQFQTMAFF; CDR3 DNA: TGTGCCAGCAGCCAATTTCAGACTATGGCTTTCTTT
V gene: TRBV19; J gene: TRBJ1-3; D gene: .; clone size: .; CDR3 protein: CASSMVRSGVSGNTIYF; CDR3 DNA: TGTGCCAGTAGTATGGTTCGTTCAGGAGTCTCTGGAAACACCATATATTTT
V gene: TRBV2; J gene: TRBJ2-1; D gene: TRBD1; clone size: few; CDR3 protein: CASATPGTGVIRSYNEQFF; CDR3 DNA: TGTGCCAGCGCTACTCCCGGGACAGGAGTTATTCGCTCCTACAATGAGCAGTTCTTC
V gene: TRBV29-1; J gene: TRBJ1-2; D gene: .; clone size: .; CDR3 protein: CSVVLADSGYGYTF; CDR3 DNA: TGCAGCGTTGTTTTGGCCGATAGCGGCTATGGCTACACCTTC
V gene: TRBV10-3; J gene: TRBJ1-1; D gene: .; clone size: .; CDR3 protein: CAISESVAGGANTEAFF; CDR3 DNA: TGTGCCATCAGTGAGTCAGTCGCAGGAGGGGCGAACACTGAAGCTTTCTTT
V gene: TRBV27; J gene: TRBJ1-1; D gene: .; clone size: .; CDR3 protein: CASTLGGKKNTEAFF; CDR3 DNA: TGTGCCAGCACCCTGGGAGGGAAAAAGAACACTGAAGCTTTCTTT
V gene: TRBV6-1; J gene: TRBJ2-3; D gene: TRBD2; clone size: .; CDR3 protein: CASSEVLAGRTQGTQYF; CDR3 DNA: TGTGCCAGCAGTGAAGTACTAGCGGGCCGTACACAGGGTACGCAGTATTTT